The 11 T cell receptor beta chains below come from one sample, sequenced in a study of blood T cell repertoires in COVID-19 (dated by TCRdb to 2018 to 2021). The library relied on the immunoSEQ multiplex PCR assay. TCRdb obtained this table from immuneACCESS and retained in-frame rearrangements with V and J assigned. These tables miss some clones; where compared with another copy, unresolved V genes account for less than half of the shortfall, and the remainder is unexplained. For this sample the table gives roughly 150,000 clones, of which more than 75% were detected only once. The ten largest account for just over 2.5% of the sample. Sequenced material: peripheral blood. The receptors come from a woman of 80 years or more with COVID-19, enrolled during active disease.

V usage is TRBV7-3 and J usage is TRBJ2-5; 7 nucleotides match TRBD1. V was pared by 3 bases and J by 1 base, with 5 bases of the junction left unmatched. CDR3 length: 15 residues. Per the germline V gene, CDR1 is SGHTA and CDR2 is FQGTGA. Here the CDR3 reads CASSLSRDSQETQYF. In DNA, the CDR3 is TGTGCCAGCAGCTTGAGCCGGGACAGCCAAGAGACCCAGTACTTC.

The genes are TRBV19 and TRBJ1-6, with TRBD1 matching over 7 bases. The CDR3 has 14 residues. Looked up from germline, CDR1 is LNHDA and CDR2 is SQIVND (reference sequence). The V segment lost 8 bases and the J segment 7 bases; nucleotides outside the gene matches: 8. CDR3 protein: CASHTGTDNSPLHF. CDR3 in DNA: TGTGCCAGTCATACCGGGACAGACAATTCACCCCTCCACTTT. Based on the CDR3 plus reference TRBV19 and TRBJ1-6, the full variable domain is DGGITQSPKYLFRKEGQNVTLSCEQNLNHDAMYWYRQDPGQGLRLIYYSQIVNDFQKGDIAEGYSVSREKKESFPLTVTSAQKNPTAFYLCASHTGTDNSPLHFGNGTRLTVT.

The genes are TRBV7-2 and TRBJ1-2; D is ambiguous. V was pared by 2 bases and J by 5 bases, with 12 bases between. The CDR3 spans 14 residues. From germline, CDR1 is SGHTA and CDR2 FQGNSA. In DNA, the CDR3 is TGTGCCAGCAGCTTAACTCTGGCAGGATATGGCTACACCTTC. Its translation: CASSLTLAGYGYTF.

In this sample, this clone turned up a few times. This chain connects TRBV28 to TRBJ1-5; perhaps TRBD1 as D (5 bases). Per germline, CDR1 MDHEN and CDR2 SYDVKM. Between the trimmed V and J ends, which lost 3 bases and 6 bases, there was a span of 12 bases. The CDR3 spans 14 residues. The CDR3 sequence is CASSLRQWVQPQHF. For the CDR3, the DNA is TGTGCCAGCAGTTTGCGACAGTGGGTTCAGCCCCAGCATTTT. Looking up the rest from reference TRBV28 and TRBJ1-5 gives the full variable domain: DVKVTQSSRYLVKRTGEKVFLECVQDMDHENMFWYRQDPGLGLRLIYFSYDVKMKEKGDIPEGYSVSREKKERFSLILESASTNQTSMYLCASSLRQWVQPQHFGDGTRLSIL.

This clone was seen a single time. The CDR3 DNA sequence: TGTGCCAGCAGTTTAGATCGGGTAACCGGGGAGCTGTTTTTT. This sequence encodes CASSLDRVTGELFF. V usage is TRBV28 and J usage is TRBJ2-2, with D hard to call. V lost 2 bases to trimming and J lost 5 bases, with 9 bases between them. The CDR3 extends over 14 amino acids. The germline V gene encodes CDR1 MDHEN and CDR2 SYDVKM.

J is TRBJ1-1 and V is TRBV5-1; D is ambiguous. CDR3 size: 15 residues. Trimming stripped 0 bases from V and 0 bases from J, with 9 bases between. Germline V gives CDR1 SGHRS, CDR2 YFSETQ. CDR3 region: CASSLGGGMNTEAFF. CDR3 DNA: TGCGCCAGCAGCTTGGGGGGAGGGATGAACACTGAAGCTTTCTTT.

The CDR3 loop is CASSMTGNQPQHF. The CDR3 nucleotides are TGTGCCAGCAGCATGACAGGGAATCAGCCCCAGCATTTT. The rearrangement joins TRBV12-3 or TRBV12-4 to TRBJ1-5; 7 nucleotides line up with TRBD1. The CDR3 is made up of 13 amino acids. J gave up 4 bases and V 6 bases, and 3 bases lay outside the gene matches.

The V gene is TRBV4-1, the J gene TRBJ2-1; 7 nucleotides match TRBD1. Germline CDR1 is MGHRA and CDR2 is YSYEKL. The CDR3 spans 12 residues. With V trimmed by 4 bases and J by 14 bases, 8 bases remained unmatched. Written as DNA, the CDR3 is TGCGCCAGCAGCCCCCACAGGGGTGTCGAGTTCTTC. Translated: CASSPHRGVEFF.

This rearrangement joins TRBV11-3 to TRBJ1-2; D gene ambiguous. Germline values: CDR1 SGHNT, CDR2 YENEEA. The CDR3 is 14 amino acids. V lost 3 bases, J lost 1 base, and 9 bases lay in between. The CDR3 here is CASSFSRSNYGYTF. DNA for the CDR3: TGTGCCAGCAGCTTTTCCCGCAGTAACTATGGCTACACCTTC. Using reference TRBV11-3 and TRBJ1-2 for the parts outside the CDR3, the full variable domain is EAGVVQSPRYKIIEKKQPVAFWCNPISGHNTLYWYLQNLGQGPELLIRYENEEAVDDSQLPKDRFSAERLKGVDSTLKIQPAELGDSAVYLCASSFSRSNYGYTFGSGTRLTVV.

The V gene is TRBV10-3, the J gene TRBJ2-5, with 8 bases identical to TRBD2. V was clipped by 8 bases and J by 7 bases; unmatched bases: 24. The CDR3 runs 18 residues. CDR1 is ENHRY, CDR2 SYGVKD, per germline. As DNA, the CDR3 is TGTGCCATCGGTTCGAGGGTAGCGGGGACAACACCCTCGGGGACCCAGTACTTC. As protein: CAIGSRVAGTTPSGTQYF.

This chain links TRBV14 with TRBJ2-7; 9 nucleotides agree with TRBD1. The CDR3 is 15 residues long. CDR1 is SGHDN and CDR2 is FVKESK in the germline V gene. With V trimmed by 5 bases and J by 3 bases, 8 bases remained unmatched. The CDR3 protein is CASSFLDRGSYEQYF. The CDR3 bases are TGTGCCAGCAGCTTCCTGGACAGGGGTAGCTACGAGCAGTACTTC. The whole variable domain, remainder taken from reference TRBV14 and TRBJ2-7, is EAGVTQFPSHSVIEKGQTVTLRCDPISGHDNLYWYRRVMGKEIKFLLHFVKESKQDESGMPNNRFLAERTGGTYSTLKVQPAELEDSGVYFCASSFLDRGSYEQYFGPGTRLTVT.